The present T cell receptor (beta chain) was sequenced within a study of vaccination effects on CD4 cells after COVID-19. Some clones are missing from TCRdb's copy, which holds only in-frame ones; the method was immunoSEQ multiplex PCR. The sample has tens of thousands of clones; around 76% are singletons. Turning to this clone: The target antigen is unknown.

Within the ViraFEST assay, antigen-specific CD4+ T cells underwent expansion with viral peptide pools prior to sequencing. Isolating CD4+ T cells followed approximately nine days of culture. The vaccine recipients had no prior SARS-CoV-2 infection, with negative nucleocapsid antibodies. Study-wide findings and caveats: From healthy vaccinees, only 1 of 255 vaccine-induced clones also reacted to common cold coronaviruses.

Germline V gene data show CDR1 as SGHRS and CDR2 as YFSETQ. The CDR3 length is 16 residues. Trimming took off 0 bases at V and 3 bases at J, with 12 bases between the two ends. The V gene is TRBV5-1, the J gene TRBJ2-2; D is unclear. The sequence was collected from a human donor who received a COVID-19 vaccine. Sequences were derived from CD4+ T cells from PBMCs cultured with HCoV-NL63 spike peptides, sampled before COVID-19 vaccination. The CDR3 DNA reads TGCGCCAGCAGCTTGGTGGTGGGGTCGGACACCGGGGAGCTGTTTTTT. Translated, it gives CASSLVVGSDTGELFF.